This is a list of T cell receptor beta chains from one sample in a study of blood T cell repertoires in COVID-19. Measured with immunoSEQ multiplex PCR; TCRdb has only the in-frame clones, and not every one. The sample includes about 180,000 clones, roughly nine tenths of them seen just once. Specimen: peripheral blood. The source of these receptors is a man aged 65 to 79 with active or convalescent COVID-19. The CDR3 runs from the conserved cysteine through the conserved F or W. D genes are given only for firm matches. Clone sizes are given selectively: once, few, many, or a class where the clone is expanded.

d_call	v_call	clone_size	j_call	cdr3_nt	cdr3_aa
.	TRBV12-3/TRBV12-4	.	TRBJ1-5	TGTGCCAGCAGGCAGGGCGGTCAGCCCCAGCATTTT	CASRQGGQPQHF
.	TRBV14	.	TRBJ2-3	TGTGCCAGCAGCCAAAGTTCCACAACCTCTACGCAGTATTTT	CASSQSSTTSTQYF
.	TRBV19	.	TRBJ2-2	TGTGCCAGTAGTCGAGGGGGAGGGGCAGGGACCGGGGAGCTGTTTTTT	CASSRGGGAGTGELFF
.	TRBV6-2/TRBV6-3	.	TRBJ1-5	TGTGCCAGCAGCCCCGCCAGGGGCAATCAGCCCCAGCATTTT	CASSPARGNQPQHF
TRBD1	TRBV6-5	.	TRBJ2-5	TGTGCCAGCAGCCGCAGGACAGGGAACCAAGAGACCCAGTACTTC	CASSRRTGNQETQYF
TRBD2	TRBV27	.	TRBJ2-7	TGTGCCAGCAGTTCCTGGACTAGCCGGACTTCCGAGCAGTACTTC	CASSSWTSRTSEQYF
.	TRBV20-1	.	TRBJ1-1	TGCAGTGCTAGGCGGCCCTTCGGAGCTTTCTTT	CSARRPFGAFF
.	TRBV12-3/TRBV12-4	once	TRBJ2-6	TGTGCCAGCAGTCCTTCTGGGGCCAACGTCCTGACTTTC	CASSPSGANVLTF
.	TRBV3-1/TRBV3-2	.	TRBJ1-1	TGTGCCAGCATCCCGGCAGGGTCGGACACTGAAGCTTTCTTT	CASIPAGSDTEAFF
TRBD1	TRBV7-9	.	TRBJ2-1	TGTGCCAGCAGCCCCAGAGGGGGGACAGGGATCAGTGAGCAGTTCTTC	CASSPRGGTGISEQFF
TRBD2	TRBV2	.	TRBJ2-1	TGTGCCGGGGGACTAGAGGACAATGAGCAGTTCTTC	CAGGLEDNEQFF
.	TRBV27	.	TRBJ1-5	TGTGCCAGCAGTCCCCTGCCCCGGGGGGGCGCAGAGCAGCCCCAGCATTTT	CASSPLPRGGAEQPQHF
.	TRBV5-1	.	TRBJ1-2	TGCGCCAGCAGCTTGAAACAGGGTGTGAGCTACACCTTC	CASSLKQGVSYTF
.	TRBV5-4	.	TRBJ1-4	TGTGCCAGCAGCCCCCGTAGTGCGGGCGGGGCGGAAAAACTGTTTTTT	CASSPRSAGGAEKLFF
TRBD1	TRBV5-1	.	TRBJ1-2	TGCGCCAGCAGCCCGGACAGGGGCTACGGCTACACCTTC	CASSPDRGYGYTF
.	TRBV2	.	TRBJ1-2	TGTGCCAGCCGAGGAGACTATGGCTACACCTTC	CASRGDYGYTF
TRBD1	TRBV28	once	TRBJ1-1	TGTGCCAGCAGCTCTACCCGACAGGGGGCGCAGAACACTGAAGCTTTCTTT	CASSSTRQGAQNTEAFF
.	TRBV6-5	once	TRBJ1-6	TGTGCCAGCAGGTCAGCGGGAAATTCACCCCTCCACTTT	CASRSAGNSPLHF